This T cell receptor (beta chain) derives from a study of cytomegalovirus exposure and HLA in healthy donors (dated by TCRdb to 2016 to 2017). Background on the whole study: An earlier analysis of several hundred of the donors reported about 260 Gb of sequence data and some 110 million unique TCR beta sequences obtained from some 170 million T cells. The aim of the study was to test whether cataloging public T cell receptors could identify signatures of past pathogen exposure. Among about 400 genotyped donors of the cohort, an average of around 240,000 unique TCR beta nucleotide sequences was sequenced per donor, of which approximately 19% were non-productive. An early release covering approximately 600 HLA-typed donors comprised about 290 gigabases of sequencing data and approximately 85 million unique TCR sequences. Rather than drawing on any new phenotypic data, the later analysis identified candidate immune exposures from TCR beta sequences and the way those sequences occurred across donors. About 5 DR-DQ haplotypes were handled as single units for association and clustering, since linkage in the cohort was strong. The study profiled the T cell repertoires of hundreds of subjects by immunosequencing and related them to cytomegalovirus serostatus. Every repertoire in the discovery cohort had been generated on one and the same sequencing platform. Of the roughly 400 genotyped donors, 65% to 90% were placed in the genetic ancestry cluster associated with self-reported Caucasian donors. A separate validation cohort of roughly 130 different subjects was used in addition to the 666-subject first cohort. Genome-wide SNP genotypes for about three fifths of the roughly 700 donors were used in a later genetic analysis, which treated that subset as a discovery cohort. Typing coverage varied by locus: 629-630 donors for A, B, C, DRB1 and DQB1; roughly 520 for DQA1; more than 600 for DPA1; roughly 470 for DPB1. To predict cytomegalovirus infection status, the study combined high-throughput TCR immunosequencing, statistical association of individual TCRs with disease status, and machine learning. Both class I and class II loci were covered by HLA typing, at four-digit resolution. In an earlier analysis of a few hundred of the donors, high-throughput TCR beta sequencing was used to judge whether each TCR beta V gene segment behaved as functional or pseudogenic. Donor age, sex, ethnicity and CMV serostatus were compiled alongside the repertoire data. A later analysis re-analyzed previously published TCR beta repertoires from roughly 690 donors and added high-resolution HLA genotyping to study TCR occurrence patterns.

Libraries came from the immunoSEQ multiplex PCR assay. For the multiplex PCR, a mixture combining 60 forward primers for TCR Vbeta segments and 13 reverse primers for TCR Jbeta segments was used. The CDR3 region of rearranged TCR beta genes was amplified from genomic DNA with a multiplex PCR assay. On the Illumina HiSeq System, the amplified TCR beta libraries were sequenced as 87-base-pair reads. The source study handled its data this way. A later analysis counted some 80 million unique TCR beta chains across the approximately 700 repertoires, and roughly 11 million of these chains were shared by at least two donors. A nearest-neighbor algorithm error-corrected the raw reads and collapsed the reads into unique sequences, merging closely related sequences to remove PCR and sequencing errors. CDR3 sequences were aligned to IMGT reference sequences to assign V, D and J gene segments. For a sequence to be retained, a match of at least six nucleotides was required to both a V gene segment and a J gene segment. A rearrangement counted as productive if the CDR3 had no stop codons and remained in frame with V and J, and every other rearrangement counted as non-productive. CDR3 was defined according to IMGT convention as the region running from the second conserved V-encoded cysteine to the conserved J-encoded phenylalanine. The earlier analysis of 587 of the donors excluded any sequence lacking an unambiguous match to a single V gene segment. In an earlier analysis of more than 500 of the donors, a V segment was called functional when productive rearrangements were above 56.7%, and segregating when the standard deviation between donors exceeded 5%. To diagnose cytomegalovirus status from the catalog of TCR beta chain sequences, a statistical classification framework was built. A later analysis assigned V and J genes by comparing TCR nucleotide sequences with IMGT/GENE-DB human TR gene sequences. In a later analysis, CDR3 sequences and most-parsimonious VDJ recombination scenarios were assigned using the TCRdist pipeline. In a later analysis, every TCR beta chain was defined by the combination of its CDR3 amino acid sequence and its V-gene family, and reads without a unique V-gene family were dropped. In a later analysis, 500 to 650 highly shared, low-generation-probability nucleotide sequences were removed to address suspected cross-contamination and a sequencing artifact. In a later analysis, a clonal expansion index was calculated for each public chain from normalized within-repertoire ranks of inferred template counts. Generation probabilities in a later analysis came from a VDJ recombination model fitted to out-of-frame rearrangements, and those results were checked against IGoR. In a later analysis, hypergeometric tests were used to score TCR-TCR, TCR-HLA and TCR-CMV co-occurrence, with a repertoire-size bias correction applied to TCR pairs. False discovery rates were estimated in a later analysis by permuting HLA or CMV assignments 20 times. A later analysis grouped co-occurring TCRs with DBSCAN, adding TCRdist sequence similarity when clustering within HLA-allele-positive subsets. Co-occurrence clustering excluded repertoires with fewer than 30,000 or more than 120,000 public chains, plus five with anomalous nucleotide sharing. In TCRdb, the immuneACCESS table is reduced to in-frame sequences with V and J assigned. These tables do not hold every clone; where another copy was compared, an unresolved V gene accounts for under half, and the others remain unexplained. V and J calls plus clone size are reproduced from that table; the DNA served to infer D and trimming. For this sample there are 200,000 to 300,000 clones; around 80% appear just once. About 0.47% of the sample is held by the ten biggest clonotypes.

Beyond this particular receptor, the publication reports: Because some donors lacked HLA typing at each locus, the association tests relied only on the typed subset. The presence/absence analyses assumed that sequencing depth was roughly uniform across donors, and that assumption may not be true. A later analysis reported that several top co-occurrence clusters appeared linked to parvovirus B19, influenza, CMV and Epstein-Barr virus. A later analysis found that most CMV-associated TCR beta chains appeared HLA-restricted, with HLA associations seemingly driven largely by CMV exposure. Approximately 18 rarely observed V segments, including chromosome 9 orphons, were excluded from the earlier analysis of 550 to 700 of the donors because counts were too low. Specific HLA alleles were associated with roughly 17,000 TCR beta sequences at a false discovery rate of 0.05 in a later analysis. A further reported finding was that TCR beta sequences accurately predicted the HLA-A and HLA-B alleles for most subjects in the first cohort. A cluster of highly shared sequence variants was judged likely to represent a technical artifact of the sequencing pipeline. A later genetic analysis associated a missense DCLRE1C variant with V-gene and J-gene trimming of TCR beta chains, and an independent cohort replicated the association. In vitro tests confirmed that a few of the cytomegalovirus-associated TCR beta chains recognize cytomegalovirus antigens. Most TCR sequences were observed very rarely across donors, whereas some public TCRs were present in many individuals. Linkage disequilibrium might explain the correlated functional status among segregating V segments, but an unknown experimental factor could not be ruled out. In a later analysis, HLA-associated TCR beta chains were found to be more clonally expanded and to have lower generation probabilities than equally common non-associated chains. CMV serostatus was the only immune exposure information available for the cohort. Only TCR beta chains were sequenced in this cohort, and the absence of alpha or paired-chain data limited detectable features. According to a later genetic analysis, donors in an Asian-associated ancestry cluster had fewer N-insertions in productive TCRs than the approximately 610-donor mean. In both the original and validation cohorts, the classifier was reported to diagnose cytomegalovirus status with high specificity and sensitivity. The authors suggested that the approach could potentially be generalized to other disease states and immunological phenotypes. Some IMGT-functional V segments, including TRBV6-2 and TRBV6-3, could not be told apart with the 87-base-pair reads, so those segments were excluded. In the study, roughly 160 TCR beta chains were listed as associated with cytomegalovirus. Assigning TCR associations to individual alleles was difficult when HLA alleles, especially DR and DQ, strongly co-occurred. A later analysis found that TCR association rates varied across HLA loci, with DRB1 alleles showing the most associated TCRs and HLA-C alleles the fewest. Broadly in line with IMGT annotations, most TCR beta V segments showed up in productive rearrangements about 90% or about 30% of the time in an earlier analysis of several hundred of the donors.

Turning to this clone: Its antigen has not been determined. No base-level quality is on record; no much larger clone is a single base apart.

The cohort comprised more than 550 healthy bone marrow donors. Cohort members were all nominally healthy when sampled, although unrecorded immune exposures were likely present. The donor was CMV seronegative and belonged to the group of several hundred seronegative cohort members. Every donor gave a peripheral blood sample, and the peripheral blood mononuclear cells from that sample were used for TCR beta sequencing. Genomic DNA extraction from the blood cell samples was performed with the Qiagen DNeasy Blood Extraction Kit. Including the terminal cysteine and phenylalanine, the CDR3 comprises 13 residues. Of the read, only the CDR3 DNA is kept; its 39 bases are in frame from base 1. V is cut by 3 bases and J by 3 bases, and the space between the germline ends is 7 bases. The germline V gene (reference sequence) provides CDR1 LNHNV and CDR2 YYDKDF.

The receptor was derived from a boy younger than 18 in good health and CMV-seronegative. Material: PBMCs. The chain links TRBV15 with TRBJ2-3, and possibly TRBD2, on 5 matching bases. The nucleotide sequence reads TGTGCCACCAGCAGGGACTTGACAGATACGCAGTATTTT. Its coded protein is CATSRDLTDTQYF.